This TCR beta chain was captured by sequencing in a study of Graves' ophthalmopathy and Graves' hyperthyroidism (dated by TCRdb to the late 2010s). About the full investigation: Peripheral blood was collected at initial diagnosis, prior to any treatment. A discovery set of 95 to 100 patients (43 ophthalmopathy, just over 55 stable hyperthyroidism) was enrolled to explore V-J signatures distinguishing ophthalmopathy from hyperthyroidism. Following sample collection, hyperthyroidism patients were given methimazole at a starting dose of 30 mg daily, and ophthalmopathy patients were given high-dose intravenous methylprednisolone. The independent validation cohort included 20 or so hyperthyroidism patients plus 17 patients who later progressed from hyperthyroidism to ophthalmopathy. T-cell repertoires of thyroid tissue and blood were compared in more than 5 hyperthyroidism patients. TCR beta repertoire signatures were used to distinguish Graves' ophthalmopathy from Graves' hyperthyroidism and to predict progression to ophthalmopathy. In total, 135 blood samples were TCR-sequenced: 40 to 45 ophthalmopathy, 75 hyperthyroidism and roughly 17 hyperthyroidism-to-ophthalmopathy patients.

For repertoire sequencing, TCR beta CDR3 regions were amplified from RNA transcripts. HTBI primers and the Qiagen OneStep RT-PCR kit were used in a first-round RT-PCR, which was followed by a second-round multiplex PCR, size selection and purification. The libraries underwent paired-end sequencing with 100 bp reads on an Illumina HiSeq2000. The original pipeline was this. Reads were processed with SOAPnuke, discarding reads with adapters, uncalled bases, mean Phred below 15, or no exact constant-primer or identifier match. COPE v1.2.5 was used to merge high-quality paired reads. Clonotypes were defined as unique nucleotide sequences and were aligned to IMGT TRB V, D and J references using MiTCR v1.1. Analysis was restricted to V-J combinations with a frequency above 0.0001, which covered 99% to 99.2% of repertoires. For each V-J combination, a TCR clonal expansion and chaos score was defined as F50 clonal expansion divided by the chaos observed in the TCRdist matrix. Welch's t-statistics and random forest were used to reduce the features to some 13 V-J combinations, which were then used as input to a naive Bayes classifier. The Morisita-Horn index was used to measure how similar the thyroid and blood repertoires were. In-frame beta chains were kept once TCRdb had trimmed the public reads at Q25 with fastp and called clones with MiXCR. Identical CDR3 proteins give one entry, which carries the most common genes and DNA. None of the V and J calls come from the authors' own analysis; TCRdb made them. The sample table shows under 350,000 distinct CDR3 sequences, and about a sixth are seen once. The ten top clones hold around 12% of the sample.

With respect to this clonotype: Its binding antigen is unknown. A junction boundary mismatches the germline segment, possibly from a read error.

Patients with ophthalmopathy had moderately to severely active disease, with a Clinical Activity Score of 3 or more, a NOSPECS grade of 4 or more, and a disease duration of less than 3 months. Patients were excluded if they had other autoimmune diseases, uncontrolled infections, pregnancy or lactation. Clinical symptoms, serum thyroxine, TRAb, thyroid ultrasound and orbital computed tomography were used for diagnosis. Ficoll-Paque density gradient centrifugation was used to isolate PBMCs from around 10 ml of fresh peripheral blood. Total RNA was extracted with Trizol reagent and quality-checked on an Agilent 2100 Bioanalyzer. Points the paper makes about the study in general: Among expanded thyroid clonotypes with frequency above 0.001, most also showed up in blood, which suggests that blood repertoires may reflect the thyroid immune response. In cross-validation, the 13-signature model distinguished ophthalmopathy from stable hyperthyroidism with about 90% sensitivity and 81% to 82% specificity, while in the test set the corresponding values were 80% and 75%. In validation, the model predicted ophthalmopathy progression with more than 55% sensitivity and 72.22% specificity; eleven to twelve predicted patients were CT-confirmed with GO in a median of around 6 months. No statistical method was used to predetermine the sample size, and group allocation was not hidden from the investigators.

From its cysteine to its phenylalanine, the CDR3 spans 14 amino acids. The CDR3 DNA has 42 bases and is translated from base 1. Reading the germline V gene gives CDR1 MNHNS and CDR2 SASEGT. The receptor comes from an adult man with Graves' ophthalmopathy. Sequencing used peripheral blood. The sequence is built from TRBV6-1 and TRBJ1-2, with 7 central nucleotides matching TRBD1. The nucleotides read TGTGCCAGCAGCAAGATCGGGACAGACTATGGCTACATCTTC. Its protein reads: CASSKIGTDYGYIF.